Each of the 23 T cell receptor beta chains below was sequenced from the same sample in a study of cytomegalovirus exposure and HLA in healthy donors. The table came from immunoSEQ multiplex PCR; TCRdb's copy has only in-frame clones and leaves some out. Of a few hundred thousand clones listed, over 70% are singletons. Sequencing used PBMCs. Receptor source: a woman between 25 and 40 years old in good health and CMV-seropositive.

The CDR3 sequence: CASSLDRLTFF. The CDR3 DNA reads TGTGCCAGCAGTCTGGACAGGCTTACTTTCTTT. V and J are TRBV6-5 and TRBJ1-1; 7 positions agree with TRBD1. V shed 5 bases and J 12 bases; nucleotides not matched to a gene: 6. Germline V lookup: CDR1 MNHEY, CDR2 SVGAGI. This CDR3 is built from 11 residues.

The chain links TRBV7-8 to TRBJ2-1; weak D call: TRBD1 (5 bases). The V and J ends lost 6 bases and 0 bases respectively, with 15 bases between them. The CDR3 has 16 amino acids. Germline CDR1 SGHVS, CDR2 FQNEAQ. The CDR3 sequence: CASREIRVISYNEQFF. The CDR3 DNA reads as TGTGCCAGCAGAGAGATCAGGGTCATCTCCTACAATGAGCAGTTCTTC.

The rearrangement uses TRBV29-1 and TRBJ1-2, with unresolved D. V lost 0 bases and J 4 bases, leaving 21 bases between the germline ends. This CDR3 spans 17 amino acids. The V gene's germline CDR1 is SQVTM and CDR2 ANQGSEA. CDR3 nucleotides: TGCAGCGTTGAAGAAAGATTCGAGGAGGCAGGAGGCTATGGCTACACCTTC. This gives the protein CSVEERFEEAGGYGYTF.

V usage is TRBV29-1 and J usage is TRBJ1-2; D is perhaps TRBD1 (6 bases). Germline values: CDR1 SQVTM, CDR2 ANQGSEA. V shed 2 bases and J shed 4 bases, with 8 bases lying between them. This CDR3 comprises 12 residues. The CDR3 nucleotides read TGCAGCGTTGAACAGGGGATCTATGGCTACACCTTC. Protein: CSVEQGIYGYTF.

The chain carries TRBV2 and TRBJ2-3; 9 bases line up with TRBD1. The CDR3 consists of 16 residues. Germline V CDR1 and CDR2: SNHLY, FYNNEI. V lost 6 bases, J lost 0 bases, and 7 bases stayed unmatched. CDR3 in amino acids: CASSSQGTGSTDTQYF. In DNA, the CDR3 is TGTGCCAGCAGCTCCCAGGGGACAGGGAGCACAGATACGCAGTATTTT.

V is TRBV9 and J is TRBJ1-2, with TRBD1 identical over 10 bases. V was clipped by 2 bases and J by 6 bases; unmatched bases: 7. CDR1 SGDLS and CDR2 YYNGEE come from the germline V gene. This CDR3 has 15 amino acids. The CDR3 is CASSVGDRGQDGYTF. CDR3 DNA sequence: TGTGCCAGCAGCGTCGGCGACAGGGGGCAGGATGGCTACACCTTC.

The chain carries TRBV6-5 and TRBJ1-4; 7 bases fit TRBD1. The CDR3 contains 13 residues. Germline CDR1 and CDR2: MNHEY and SVGAGI. Unmatched junction bases numbered 7, after V lost 8 bases and J lost 7 bases. For the CDR3, the DNA is TGTGCCAGCGGGACAGCTCCTACTGAAAAACTGTTTTTT. Its translation is CASGTAPTEKLFF.

The chain combines TRBV9 with TRBJ1-2; no firm D call. V dropped 0 bases and J dropped 0 bases, with 6 bases sitting between them. Germline CDR1 reads SGDLS; CDR2 reads YYNGEE. CDR3 length: 14 amino acids. In nucleotides, the CDR3 is TGTGCCAGCAGCGTAGCAAGCACTAACTATGGCTACACCTTC. This codes for CASSVASTNYGYTF.

This rearrangement joins TRBV30 to TRBJ1-1; perhaps TRBD1 as D (5 bases). The CDR3 sequence is 13 residues long. V shed 0 bases and J shed 10 bases, with 15 bases lying between them. Germline assignment: CDR1 GTSNPN and CDR2 SVGIG (reference sequence). This chain's CDR3 is CAWSVQESARAFF. CDR3 nucleotide sequence: TGTGCCTGGAGTGTACAGGAGTCCGCACGAGCTTTCTTT.

The chain is built from TRBV18 and TRBJ2-5; D assignment may be TRBD1 or TRBD2 (6 bases each). Trimming removed 0 bases at V and 1 base at J, with 15 bases between. The CDR3 length is 17 residues. Per the germline V gene, CDR1 is KGHSH and CDR2 is LQKENI. The CDR3, as DNA: TGTGCCAGCTCACCACCTACGGCGGGACACTCCCAAGAGACCCAGTACTTC. It is translated as CASSPPTAGHSQETQYF.

The chain joins TRBV11-2 to TRBJ2-3, with D perhaps given as TRBD1 or TRBD2 (5 bases each). Trimming cost V 4 bases and J 2 bases, with 16 bases left between them. The CDR3 consists of 16 residues. Germline V gene lookup returns CDR1 SGHAT and CDR2 FQNNGV. Written as DNA, the CDR3 is TGTGCCAGCAGCTCTCTCCGGGACCAAGCCACAGATACGCAGTATTTT. As protein: CASSSLRDQATDTQYF.

The gene calls are TRBV28 and TRBJ1-1; D is ambiguous. Trimming took 4 bases from V and 0 from J, leaving 9 bases between them. This CDR3 is built from 14 residues. Germline V gene lookup returns CDR1 MDHEN and CDR2 SYDVKM. The CDR3: CASSSRGMNTEAFF. DNA of the CDR3: TGTGCCAGCAGTTCTAGAGGGATGAACACTGAAGCTTTCTTT. Full variable domain (remainder filled in from reference TRBV28 and TRBJ1-1): DVKVTQSSRYLVKRTGEKVFLECVQDMDHENMFWYRQDPGLGLRLIYFSYDVKMKEKGDIPEGYSVSREKKERFSLILESASTNQTSMYLCASSSRGMNTEAFFGQGTRLTVV.

The chain employs TRBV5-6 and TRBJ2-1, with TRBD2 as a possible D gene (5 bases). With 0 bases removed from V and 3 bases from J, the gap between germline ends came to 13 bases. The germline gives CDR1 SGHDT, CDR2 YYEEEE. CDR3 length: 16 amino acids. The CDR3 nucleotides are TGTGCCAGCAGCTTGGTGCTGGAGGCCCTCTACAATGAGCAGTTCTTC. This gives the protein CASSLVLEALYNEQFF.

This chain uses TRBV28 with TRBJ2-5, with a tentative D call TRBD1 (6 bases). V lost 3 bases, J lost 2 bases, and 25 bases lay in between. From germline, CDR1 is MDHEN and CDR2 SYDVKM. The CDR3 consists of 19 residues. In DNA form, the CDR3 reads TGTGCCAGCAGTTTCCCAAGTCACAACGCAGGGGAAAGGCAAGAGACCCAGTACTTC. It translates to CASSFPSHNAGERQETQYF.

This chain links TRBV7-2 with TRBJ2-7; D perhaps matches TRBD2 (5 bases). The CDR3 is 14 residues long. V lost 0 bases to trimming and J lost 4 bases, with 10 bases between them. Germline loops: CDR1 SGHTA, CDR2 FQGNSA. The CDR3 region has the DNA TGTGCCAGCAGCTTAGCTAGCGTAGGTTACGAGCAGTACTTC. It translates to CASSLASVGYEQYF.

This clone was picked up one time. The V and J genes are TRBV10-1 and TRBJ1-2, with no clear D. With 7 bases removed from V and 4 bases from J, the gap between germline ends came to 13 bases. This CDR3 contains 13 residues. Germline CDR1 is WNHNN and CDR2 is SYGVQD (reference sequence). In nucleotides, the CDR3 is TGCGCCAGCAAATGGTCTCCTAGCTATGGCTACACCTTC. Encoded protein: CASKWSPSYGYTF.

This sequence joins TRBV4-2 and TRBJ1-5, with D possibly matching TRBD1 (5 bases). This CDR3 contains 18 residues. Trimming left V 2 bases short and J 0 bases short, with 17 bases between. CDR1 is LGHNA, CDR2 YNFKEQ, per germline. CDR3 region: CASSQTGWGQTSNQPQHF. The CDR3 nucleotides read TGTGCCAGCAGCCAAACCGGATGGGGCCAGACTAGCAATCAGCCCCAGCATTTT.

V and J are TRBV9 and TRBJ2-7; a weak D match, TRBD1 (5 bases). The CDR3 is 14 residues long. Trimming removed 0 bases from V and 0 bases from J, with 7 bases in between. Germline V lookup: CDR1 SGDLS, CDR2 YYNGEE. CDR3 residues: CASSVEGNSYEQYF. The CDR3 coding sequence is TGTGCCAGCAGCGTAGAGGGGAACTCCTACGAGCAGTACTTC.

The V gene is TRBV2, the J gene TRBJ2-1, with TRBD1 matching 11 bases. Germline CDR1 and CDR2: SNHLY and FYNNEI. This CDR3 has 16 residues. V was pared by 1 base and J by 5 bases, with 4 bases of the junction left unmatched. The CDR3 here is CASSEGSDRGHNEQFF. As DNA, the CDR3 is TGTGCCAGCAGTGAAGGCTCGGACAGGGGGCACAATGAGCAGTTCTTC.

The rearrangement links TRBV25-1 to TRBJ2-1; 10 bases agree with TRBD2. Trimming at V came to 3 bases and at J to 6 bases, leaving 8 bases not matched to a gene. CDR3 length: 16 residues. Germline values: CDR1 MGHDK, CDR2 SYGVNS. CDR3: CASSEVGSGRANEQFF. The CDR3 nucleotides read TGTGCCAGCAGTGAGGTAGGAAGCGGGAGGGCCAATGAGCAGTTCTTC.

CDR3 DNA sequence: TGCAGCGTTGAAGATCCTGGGACAGTAGGCTACACCTTC. It encodes CSVEDPGTVGYTF. This rearrangement joins TRBV29-1 to TRBJ1-2, with 7 positions matching TRBD1. The CDR3 has 13 amino acids. The junction had 6 bases not matched to a gene; V was cut back by 0 bases and J by 8 bases. CDR1 is SQVTM, CDR2 ANQGSEA, per germline.

This sequence joins TRBV7-8 and TRBJ2-1; D not resolved. Trimming stripped 2 bases from V and 7 bases from J, with 18 bases between. Germline V lookup: CDR1 SGHVS, CDR2 FQNEAQ. The length of the CDR3 is 16 residues. This CDR3 is CASSLNLRPVLNEQFF. CDR3 nucleotide sequence: TGTGCCAGCAGCTTAAATCTTCGTCCAGTCCTGAATGAGCAGTTCTTC.

The rearrangement links TRBV13 to TRBJ1-3; D may be TRBD1 (6 bases). CDR3 length: 15 amino acids. Germline values: CDR1 PRHDT, CDR2 FYEKMQ (reference sequence). V was pared by 2 bases and J by 4 bases, with 12 bases between. CDR3 sequence (DNA): TGTGCCAGCAGCTTATCCCAGGGGACAGGAAACACCATATATTTT. Translation gives CASSLSQGTGNTIYF. The whole variable domain, filled in from reference TRBV13 and TRBJ1-3, reads AAGVIQSPRHLIKEKRETATLKCYPIPRHDTVYWYQQGPGQDPQFLISFYEKMQSDKGSIPDRFSAQQFSDYHSELNMSSLELGDSALYFCASSLSQGTGNTIYFGEGSWLTVV.